Each of the 30 T cell receptor beta chains below was sequenced from the same sample in a study of beta chain features in type 1 diabetes. Reverse transcribing all isolated RNA meant expressed TCRB transcripts were sequenced. The assay was immunoSEQ multiplex PCR, and TCRdb's table has in-frame clones only and misses some. This table holds about half a million clones, approximately 10% found once. The specimen sequenced was naive CD4+ T cells from blood. These receptors originate from a woman in her late teens or twenties in good health.

In its sample, this clone was seen a few times. The CDR3 DNA reads as TGTGCCAGCTCACCCACGGACAGGGAGAATTATCCAGATGGCTACACCTTC. This sequence encodes CASSPTDRENYPDGYTF. The chain employs TRBV18 and TRBJ1-2; 8 bases are a match to TRBD1. Germline-derived CDR1 and CDR2 are KGHSH and LQKENI. This CDR3 comprises 17 residues. Trimming cost V 3 bases and J 6 bases; bases outside gene matches: 15.

This clone turned up a few times. This chain uses TRBV7-9 with TRBJ2-5; D gene unclear. V lost 7 bases and J 2 bases, leaving 5 bases between the germline ends. This CDR3 spans 11 amino acids. Germline CDR1 and CDR2: SEHNR and FQNEAQ (reference sequence). The CDR3: CASTQQETQYF. As DNA, the CDR3 is TGTGCCAGCACCCAACAAGAGACCCAGTACTTC.

This clone came up a few times. This sequence joins TRBV25-1 and TRBJ1-2; 8 bases map to TRBD1. This CDR3 has 13 amino acids. The trim removed 8 bases at V and 5 bases at J, leaving 7 bases unmatched. Germline assignment: CDR1 MGHDK and CDR2 SYGVNS. In nucleotides, the CDR3 is TGTGCCAGCGGAAGGACAGGGTTTTATGGCTACACCTTC. It encodes CASGRTGFYGYTF.

The chain recombines TRBV30 with TRBJ2-6; 7 bases match TRBD1. Germline V gene data show CDR1 as GTSNPN and CDR2 as SVGIG (reference sequence). CDR3 length equals 18 residues. The J segment lost 4 bases and the V segment lost 0 bases, leaving 12 bases of the junction unmatched. The CDR3 nucleotides are TGTGCCTGGAGTGTACCTCGACAGGGCTGGTACGGGGCCAACGTCCTGACTTTC. Translated, it gives CAWSVPRQGWYGANVLTF. The full variable domain, rest sourced from reference TRBV30 and TRBJ2-6, is SQTIHQWPATLVQPVGSPLSLECTVEGTSNPNLYWYRQAAGRGLQLLFYSVGIGQISSEVPQNLSASRPQDRQFILSSKKLLLSDSGFYLCAWSVPRQGWYGANVLTFGAGSRLTVL.

J is TRBJ2-3 and V is TRBV5-4; either TRBD1 or TRBD2 may fit D (5 bases each). The CDR3 has 10 amino acids. Germline V gene sequence: CDR1 SGHNT, CDR2 YYREEE (reference sequence). V dropped 7 bases and J dropped 12 bases, with 12 bases sitting between them. The CDR3, as DNA: TGTGCCAGCGGTAGGGGAGTTCAGTATTTT. Encoded protein: CASGRGVQYF.

The chain combines TRBV7-2 with TRBJ2-7, with D perhaps matching TRBD1 (5 bases). There are 14 residues in the CDR3. Germline V gene data show CDR1 as SGHTA and CDR2 as FQGNSA. V was cut by 3 bases and J by 5 bases, with 14 bases left in between. The CDR3 nucleotides are TGTGCCAGCAGCTTGGACGTACAGGTTAACGAGCAGTACTTC. The encoded protein is CASSLDVQVNEQYF.

The chain uses TRBV6-6 and TRBJ2-1; 9 bases match TRBD2. Trimming took 7 bases from V and 10 from J; bases not matched to a gene: 11. This CDR3 has 14 residues. CDR1 is MNHNY, CDR2 SVGAGI, per germline (reference sequence). The CDR3 DNA follows: TGTGCCAGCAAGGAAGCGGGAGGATCGGTGGAGCAGTTCTTC. Protein sequence: CASKEAGGSVEQFF.

This clone was counted a few times. This sample includes further DNA sequences coding for the same CDR3. The rearrangement joins TRBV9 to TRBJ2-1, with D perhaps matching TRBD1 (5 bases). From germline, CDR1 is SGDLS and CDR2 YYNGEE. The V end lost 2 bases, the J end lost 1 base, and 7 bases lay between the germline ends. CDR3 length equals 14 residues. The CDR3 sequence is CASSVQGSYNEQFF. CDR3 DNA: TGTGCCAGCAGCGTTCAGGGATCCTACAATGAGCAGTTCTTC.

There are many counts of this clone. This chain connects TRBV25-1 to TRBJ2-1; 9 bases are shared with TRBD2. The V gene end was trimmed by 2 bases and the J gene end by 1 base; junction bases not matched to a gene: 6. The CDR3 is 17 residues long. Germline V gives CDR1 MGHDK, CDR2 SYGVNS. The CDR3 loop reads CASSETSGRKSYNEQFF. In DNA, the CDR3 is TGTGCCAGCAGTGAAACCAGCGGGAGGAAGTCCTACAATGAGCAGTTCTTC.

This clone showed up just a few times. This chain uses TRBV7-2 with TRBJ1-2, with 8 bases that match TRBD1. J lost 3 bases, V lost 2 bases, and 2 bases had no gene match. Germline lookup yields CDR1 SGHTA and CDR2 FQGNSA. This CDR3 is 14 amino acids long. The chain's CDR3 is CASSLPGGHYGYTF. In nucleotides, the CDR3 is TGTGCCAGCAGCTTACCAGGGGGCCACTATGGCTACACCTTC.

A remark on this clone: With a much larger clone just one base away, this may be a read error. This chain links TRBV27 with TRBJ2-5; D remains unclear. Germline V gives CDR1 MNHEY, CDR2 SMNVEV (reference sequence). The CDR3 extends over 11 amino acids. The ends were cut back, 6 bases at V and 5 bases at J, with 7 bases in the middle. CDR3 DNA sequence: TGTGCCAGCAGCATTGGGGAGACCCAGTACTTC. Amino acid sequence: CASSIGETQYF.

This clone has just a few counts. This chain connects TRBV13 to TRBJ2-2, with TRBD2 as a possible D gene (5 bases). V was trimmed by 5 bases and J by 7 bases, leaving 11 bases between them. The germline V gene has CDR1 PRHDT and CDR2 FYEKMQ (reference sequence). The CDR3 is made up of 13 amino acids. CDR3 in amino acids: CASSPGLIGELFF. In nucleotides, the CDR3 is TGTGCCAGCAGCCCCGGACTCATCGGGGAGCTGTTTTTT. The whole variable domain, remainder taken from reference TRBV13 and TRBJ2-2, is AAGVIQSPRHLIKEKRETATLKCYPIPRHDTVYWYQQGPGQDPQFLISFYEKMQSDKGSIPDRFSAQQFSDYHSELNMSSLELGDSALYFCASSPGLIGELFFGEGSRLTVL.

As to this clone: Different DNA sequences within this sample yield the same CDR3. V is TRBV2 and J is TRBJ2-3; maybe TRBD2 (5 bases). Germline assignment: CDR1 SNHLY and CDR2 FYNNEI. Trimming removed 7 bases at V and 2 bases at J, with 13 bases between. The CDR3 spans 14 residues. CDR3 bases: TGTGCCAGCACTGGGCGGGCTTTCACAGATACGCAGTATTTT. Residues: CASTGRAFTDTQYF.

This clone was counted only a few times. V is TRBV13 and J is TRBJ2-1; 9 bases fit TRBD1. V dropped 5 bases and J dropped 3; count of bases not matched to a gene: 5. CDR3 size: 15 residues. The germline V gene has CDR1 PRHDT and CDR2 FYEKMQ (reference sequence). CDR3 region: CASSVDRGHYNEQFF. CDR3 DNA: TGTGCCAGCAGCGTGGACAGGGGCCACTACAATGAGCAGTTCTTC.

This clone was detected a few times. The gene calls are TRBV7-2 and TRBJ2-5; tentatively, D is TRBD1 or TRBD2 (5 bases each). Germline assignment: CDR1 SGHTA and CDR2 FQGNSA. Trimming removed 4 bases from V and 7 bases from J, with 19 bases in between. CDR3 size: 15 residues. CDR3 nucleotide sequence: TGTGCCAGCAGCTCTCGCCCCGGGGCATTTGGGACCCAGTACTTC. Its protein product is CASSSRPGAFGTQYF. The full variable domain, with the rest looked up from reference TRBV7-2 and TRBJ2-5, is GAGVSQSPSNKVTEKGKDVELRCDPISGHTALYWYRQSLGQGLEFLIYFQGNSAPDKSGLPSDRFSAERTGGSVSTLTIQRTQQEDSAVYLCASSSRPGAFGTQYFGPGTRLLVL.

The genes are TRBV7-9 and TRBJ2-5; 7 bases match TRBD1. Germline CDR1 SEHNR, CDR2 FQNEAQ (reference sequence). CDR3 length equals 14 residues. V shed 4 bases and J 2 bases; nucleotides not matched to a gene: 4. This chain's CDR3 is CASSSQTGQETQYF. The CDR3 DNA reads as TGTGCCAGCAGCTCCCAGACAGGGCAAGAGACCCAGTACTTC.

The DNA of the CDR3 is TGTGCCAGCAGCTATAGCGGAACCACAGATACGCAGTATTTT. It translates to CASSYSGTTDTQYF. The gene calls are TRBV7-6 and TRBJ2-3; TRBD2 is a possible D gene (6 bases). Trimming pared 4 bases from V and 2 bases from J, leaving 10 bases between. The V gene's germline CDR1 is SGHVS and CDR2 FNYEAQ. The CDR3 has 14 residues.

The chain uses TRBV30 and TRBJ2-2; D is unclear. Germline V gives CDR1 GTSNPN, CDR2 SVGIG (reference sequence). The CDR3 covers 13 residues. V lost 2 bases and J lost 0, with 4 bases in between. CDR3 loop: CAWSRTNTGELFF. DNA for the CDR3: TGTGCCTGGAGTAGGACGAACACCGGGGAGCTGTTTTTT.

This chain links TRBV7-9 with TRBJ1-5; the match to TRBD1 covers 7 bases. The CDR3 covers 14 residues. J was trimmed by 1 base and V by 4 bases; bases with no gene match: 1. Per the germline V gene, CDR1 is SEHNR and CDR2 is FQNEAQ (reference sequence). The DNA of the CDR3 is TGTGCCAGCAGCTCGGACAGGAGCAATCAGCCCCAGCATTTT. Translated: CASSSDRSNQPQHF. The full variable domain, rest sourced from reference TRBV7-9 and TRBJ1-5, is DTGVSQNPRHKITKRGQNVTFRCDPISEHNRLYWYRQTLGQGPEFLTYFQNEAQLEKSRLLSDRFSAERPKGSFSTLEIQRTEQGDSAMYLCASSSDRSNQPQHFGDGTRLSIL.

The chain links TRBV7-8 to TRBJ2-7; 7 bases fit TRBD1. V was clipped by 5 bases and J by 2 bases; unmatched bases: 3. Per germline, CDR1 SGHVS and CDR2 FQNEAQ. The CDR3 extends over 13 amino acids. DNA for the CDR3: TGTGCCAGCAGCAATGACAGGGCCTACGAGCAGTACGTC. It translates to CASSNDRAYEQYV.

This clone showed up just a few times. This chain uses TRBV29-1 with TRBJ2-2; no definite D call. The germline CDR1 and CDR2 sequences are SQVTM and ANQGSEA. The CDR3 totals 13 residues. The V end was cut by 4 bases, the J end by 5 bases, with 11 bases between. The CDR3 is CSVGTGWTGELFF. The DNA of the CDR3 is TGCAGCGTTGGTACGGGCTGGACCGGGGAGCTGTTTTTT.

This clone came up a few times. The CDR3 sequence is CASGSLSNSYEQYF. The DNA for the CDR3 is TGTGCCAGCGGGAGCCTTTCGAATTCCTACGAGCAGTACTTC. The rearrangement uses TRBV6-1 and TRBJ2-7; D is perhaps TRBD2 (5 bases). CDR1 MNHNS and CDR2 SASEGT come from the germline V gene. The CDR3 is made up of 14 amino acids. V shed 8 bases and J shed 1 base, with 15 bases lying between them.

This clone was seen only a few times. The chain uses TRBV14 and TRBJ1-2; D gene ambiguous. The V and J ends lost 0 bases and 6 bases respectively, with 11 bases between them. Germline assignment: CDR1 SGHDN and CDR2 FVKESK. The CDR3 contains 14 residues. The CDR3 reads CASSQELQTHGYTF. Written as DNA, the CDR3 is TGTGCCAGCAGCCAAGAATTGCAGACTCATGGCTACACCTTC.

This clone has a handful of counts. V usage is TRBV5-1 and J usage is TRBJ2-1; no reliable D call. This CDR3 region has 16 residues. Germline V gives CDR1 SGHRS, CDR2 YFSETQ. The V end was cut by 0 bases, the J end by 12 bases, with 22 bases between. As DNA, the CDR3 is TGCGCCAGCAGCTTGGTCTCAATTCAAACACAAAGTGCGCAGTTCTTC. Encoded protein: CASSLVSIQTQSAQFF.

V is TRBV20-1 and J is TRBJ2-7; D is perhaps TRBD1 (5 bases). Trimming shortened V by 6 bases and J by 4 bases, and 10 bases separated the two germline ends. The CDR3 is made up of 11 amino acids. Per the germline V gene, CDR1 is DFQATT and CDR2 is SNEGSKA (reference sequence). The CDR3 reads CSAPSGYEQYF. In DNA form, the CDR3 reads TGCAGTGCCCCTTCAGGGTACGAGCAGTACTTC.

V and J are TRBV18 and TRBJ2-2; 8 bases line up with TRBD2. Germline V gene data show CDR1 as KGHSH and CDR2 as LQKENI. The CDR3 has 15 residues. With 3 bases clipped from V and 6 bases from J, the junction kept 6 bases outside the gene matches. This chain's CDR3 is CASSPSGLASGELFF. Here the CDR3 DNA reads TGTGCCAGCTCACCTAGTGGACTAGCATCCGGGGAGCTGTTTTTT.

J is TRBJ1-1 and V is TRBV14, with D hard to call. CDR1 and CDR2 (germline): SGHDN, FVKESK. The CDR3 totals 13 residues. Trimming took off 3 bases at V and 1 base at J, with 6 bases between the two ends. CDR3 in amino acids: CASSHQENTEAFF. The CDR3 DNA reads TGTGCCAGCAGCCATCAGGAGAACACTGAAGCTTTCTTT.

The genes are TRBV15 and TRBJ1-5; D possibly corresponds to TRBD1 (6 bases). The CDR3 runs 14 residues. CDR1 and CDR2 from the germline V gene are LNHNV and YYDKDF (reference sequence). Between the trimmed V and J ends, which lost 2 bases and 7 bases, there was a span of 12 bases. The CDR3 DNA follows: TGTGCCACCAGCAGATCTAGACAGGAGCAGCCCCAGCATTTT. Translating gives CATSRSRQEQPQHF.

This clone appeared a few times. The J gene is TRBJ2-3, the V gene TRBV4-1; possible D gene TRBD1, 6 bases. V was shortened by 2 bases and J by 4 bases, with 7 bases between the two germline ends. Germline assignment: CDR1 MGHRA and CDR2 YSYEKL. The CDR3 spans 13 residues. CDR3 region: CASSQQGSDTQYF. Here the CDR3 DNA reads TGCGCCAGCAGCCAACAGGGGTCAGATACGCAGTATTTT.

This chain connects TRBV4-2 to TRBJ2-5; perhaps TRBD1 as D (6 bases). CDR1 is LGHNA and CDR2 is YNFKEQ in the germline V gene. CDR3 length equals 14 residues. The V gene lost 1 base and the J gene lost 2 bases, with 8 bases spanning the gap. In nucleotides, the CDR3 is TGTGCCAGCAGCCAAGGGACAGCACAAGAGACCCAGTACTTC. Translating it yields CASSQGTAQETQYF.